These T cell receptor beta chains were read from a single sample in a study of blood T cells in healthy people across ages. Via MiXCR, TCRdb re-called the 5' RACE reads, giving one row per CDR3 protein. In the table there are roughly 2 million distinct CDR3 sequences, just under 50% of which are singletons. Source material: blood. The receptors here all came from a woman in her forties in good health. Both conserved end residues are part of each CDR3. A D gene is named only where the DNA matches it firmly. The size entry is marked missing in some rows and otherwise reads once, few, many or a size class.

D gene	V gene	J gene	clone size	CDR3 length	CDR3 protein	CDR3 DNA
-	TRBV20-1	TRBJ2-7	few	13	CSASVGFSYEQYF	TGCAGTGCTAGTGTGGGGTTCTCCTACGAGCAGTACTTC
TRBD2	TRBV3-1	TRBJ2-3	-	17	CASSQPGLAGVTDTQYF	TGTGCCAGCAGCCAGCCGGGACTAGCGGGGGTCACAGATACGCAGTATTTT
-	TRBV11-3	TRBJ2-1	-	12	CASSLEGIVQFF	TGTGCCAGCAGCTTAGAAGGAATAGTGCAGTTCTTC
TRBD2	TRBV29-1	TRBJ2-3	-	14	CSLTSGGARDTQYF	TGCAGCTTGACTAGCGGGGGGGCCAGAGATACGCAGTATTTT
-	TRBV20-1	TRBJ2-7	-	14	CSVRLGAIIYEQYF	TGCAGTGTTAGATTGGGGGCGATAATCTACGAGCAGTACTTC
TRBD1	TRBV6-1	TRBJ2-3	-	17	CASSELAQGAFGDTQYF	TGTGCCAGCAGTGAGTTGGCACAGGGGGCGTTTGGAGATACGCAGTATTTT
-	TRBV11-3	TRBJ2-5	-	13	CASSLNGWKTQYF	TGTGCCAGCAGCTTAAACGGGTGGAAGACCCAGTACTTC
TRBD2	TRBV7-9	TRBJ2-1	-	16	CASSSTSGGDLGEQFF	TGTGCCAGCAGTTCAACTAGCGGGGGGGATCTCGGTGAGCAGTTCTTC
TRBD2	TRBV7-9	TRBJ2-3	-	20	CASSRPLQGLAGHLADTQYF	TGTGCCAGCAGCCGACCCCTGCAAGGCCTAGCGGGACACCTGGCAGATACGCAGTATTTT
TRBD1	TRBV20-1	TRBJ2-7	few	14	CSAPTGTGGHEQYF	TGCAGTGCTCCTACCGGGACAGGGGGCCACGAGCAGTACTTC
-	TRBV20-1	TRBJ2-2	-	15	CSARDSAMNTGELFF	TGCAGTGCTAGAGATTCCGCGATGAACACCGGGGAGCTGTTTTTT